This is a list of T cell receptor beta chains from one sample in a study of CD8 T cells in Susac syndrome. MiXCR was run by TCRdb on the immunoSEQ multiplex PCR reads, yielding one entry per CDR3 protein. The table has some 300,000 distinct CDR3 sequences, approximately 84% seen once. Sequenced input: CD8+ T cells from PBMCs. All receptors derive from a human donor with multiple sclerosis. The CDR3 runs from the conserved cysteine through the conserved F or W. A clone size is listed for some rows: how often the clone was seen (once, few, many), or a class if it is expanded.

clone_size | j_call | v_call | cdr3_length | cdr3_aa
NA | TRBJ2-5 | TRBV7-9 | 16 | CASSPALASMKETQYF
NA | TRBJ1-2 | TRBV9 | 15 | CASSVSGGPNYGYTF
NA | TRBJ1-2 | TRBV13 | 15 | CASSLGPKGLNGYTF
NA | TRBJ2-1 | TRBV28 | 11 | CASSFANEQFF
NA | TRBJ1-1 | TRBV19 | 12 | CATGRGGIEAFF
NA | TRBJ1-1 | TRBV30 | 13 | CAWTGGINTEAFF
NA | TRBJ2-1 | TRBV27 | 14 | CASTRAGVINEQFF
NA | TRBJ2-7 | TRBV5-1 | 12 | CASNLGDYEQYF
NA | TRBJ1-6 | TRBV21-1 | 17 | CASLFPRVGFPNSPLHF
NA | TRBJ2-5 | TRBV5-1 | 14 | CASSLPAEQETQYF
NA | TRBJ2-7 | TRBV13 | 14 | CASQSRSRAYEQYF
NA | TRBJ2-2 | TRBV6-4 | 14 | CASKAGVKTGELFF
NA | TRBJ2-2 | TRBV5-4 | 20 | CASSFHSGLALEEDTGELFF
NA | TRBJ1-1 | TRBV4-1 | 16 | CASSQDENSENTEAFF
few | TRBJ1-1 | TRBV27 | 12 | CASSPPVGEAFF
NA | TRBJ2-7 | TRBV28 | 15 | CASSRGQGKAYEQYF
NA | TRBJ2-5 | TRBV7-9 | 17 | CASSLMEYRDYKETQYF
NA | TRBJ1-1 | TRBV7-2 | 14 | CASSFPSTLRQAFF
once | TRBJ1-2 | TRBV7-9 | 14 | CASSLTRGDYGYTF
NA | TRBJ1-2 | TRBV4-1 | 16 | CASSQDRRQGNYGYTF
NA | TRBJ2-4 | TRBV27 | 14 | CASRGSGSMDIQYF
few | TRBJ2-3 | TRBV9 | 16 | CASSGDSGTVTDTQYF